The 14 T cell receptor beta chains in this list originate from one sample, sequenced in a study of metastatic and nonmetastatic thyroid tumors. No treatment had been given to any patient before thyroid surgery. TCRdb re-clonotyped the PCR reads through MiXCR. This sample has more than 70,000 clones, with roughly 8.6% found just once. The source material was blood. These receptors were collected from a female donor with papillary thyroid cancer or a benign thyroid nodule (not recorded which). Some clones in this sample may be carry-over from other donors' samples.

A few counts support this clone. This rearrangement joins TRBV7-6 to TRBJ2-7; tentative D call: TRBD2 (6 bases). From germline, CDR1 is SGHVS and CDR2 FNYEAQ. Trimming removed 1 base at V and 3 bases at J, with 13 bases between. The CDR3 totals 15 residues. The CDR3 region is CASSLVGLTFYEQYF. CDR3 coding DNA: TGTGCCAGCAGCTTAGTAGGACTAACCTTCTACGAGCAGTACTTC.

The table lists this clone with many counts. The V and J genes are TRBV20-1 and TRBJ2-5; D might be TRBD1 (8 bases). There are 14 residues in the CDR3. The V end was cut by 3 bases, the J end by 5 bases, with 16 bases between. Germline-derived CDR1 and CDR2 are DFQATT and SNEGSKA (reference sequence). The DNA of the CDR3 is TGCAGTGCTAGGCCCGGACAGGGAGGGGAGACCCAGTACTTC. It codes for CSARPGQGGETQYF.

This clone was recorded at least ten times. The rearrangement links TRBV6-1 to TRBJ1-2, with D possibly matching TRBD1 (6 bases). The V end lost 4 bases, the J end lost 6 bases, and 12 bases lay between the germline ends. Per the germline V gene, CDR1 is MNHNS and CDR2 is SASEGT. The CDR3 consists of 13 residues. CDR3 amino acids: CASSVYYRDGYTF. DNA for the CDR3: TGTGCCAGCAGTGTATATTACAGGGATGGCTACACCTTC.

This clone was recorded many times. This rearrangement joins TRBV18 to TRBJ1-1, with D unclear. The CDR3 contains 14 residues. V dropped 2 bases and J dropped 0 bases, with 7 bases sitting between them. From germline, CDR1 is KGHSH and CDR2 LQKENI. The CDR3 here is CASSPAPMNTEAFF. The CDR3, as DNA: TGTGCCAGCTCACCAGCCCCGATGAACACTGAAGCTTTCTTT.

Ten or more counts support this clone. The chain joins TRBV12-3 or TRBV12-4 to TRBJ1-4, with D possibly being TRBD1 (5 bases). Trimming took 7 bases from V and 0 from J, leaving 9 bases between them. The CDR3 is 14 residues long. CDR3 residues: CASTQGTTNEKLFF. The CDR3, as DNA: TGTGCCAGCACCCAGGGTACAACTAATGAAAAACTGTTTTTT.

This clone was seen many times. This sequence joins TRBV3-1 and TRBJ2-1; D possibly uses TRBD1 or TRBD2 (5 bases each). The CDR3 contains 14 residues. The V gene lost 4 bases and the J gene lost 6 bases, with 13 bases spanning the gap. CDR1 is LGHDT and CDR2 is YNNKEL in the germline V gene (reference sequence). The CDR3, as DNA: TGTGCCAGCAGCCCAGACGGGGCAATCAATGAGCAGTTCTTC. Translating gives CASSPDGAINEQFF.

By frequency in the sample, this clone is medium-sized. CDR3 coding DNA: TGTGCCAGCAGTGAACGCCTAGAGACAGCCGAGCAGTACTTC. Protein: CASSERLETAEQYF. The J gene is TRBJ2-7, the V gene TRBV6-1; the D gene is possibly TRBD1 (5 bases). CDR1 and CDR2 (germline): MNHNS, SASEGT. The CDR3 has 14 amino acids. V lost 2 bases and J lost 6, with 14 bases in between.

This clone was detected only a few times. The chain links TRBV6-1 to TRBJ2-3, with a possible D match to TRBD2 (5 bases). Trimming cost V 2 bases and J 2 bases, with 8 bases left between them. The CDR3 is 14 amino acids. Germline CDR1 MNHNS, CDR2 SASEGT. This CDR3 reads CASSETRITDTQYF. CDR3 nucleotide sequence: TGTGCCAGCAGTGAAACTAGAATCACAGATACGCAGTATTTT.

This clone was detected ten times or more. CDR3 residues: CSLQGRSNTEAFF. CDR3 DNA sequence: TGCAGCCTCCAGGGACGGTCGAACACTGAAGCTTTCTTT. V is TRBV29-1 and J is TRBJ1-1; a weak D match, TRBD1 (5 bases). CDR3 length: 13 residues. Trimming left V 8 bases short and J 1 base short, with 14 bases between. CDR1 is SQVTM, CDR2 ANQGSEA, per germline.

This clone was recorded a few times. CDR3 protein: CASSLDPGQANSYGYTF. For the CDR3, the DNA is TGTGCCAGCAGCTTGGATCCGGGACAGGCGAACAGTTATGGCTACACCTTC. The chain combines TRBV5-4 with TRBJ1-2; 8 nucleotides match TRBD1. Germline values: CDR1 SGHNT, CDR2 YYREEE (reference sequence). The V segment lost 0 bases and the J segment 5 bases; nucleotides outside the gene matches: 12. This CDR3 is built from 17 residues.

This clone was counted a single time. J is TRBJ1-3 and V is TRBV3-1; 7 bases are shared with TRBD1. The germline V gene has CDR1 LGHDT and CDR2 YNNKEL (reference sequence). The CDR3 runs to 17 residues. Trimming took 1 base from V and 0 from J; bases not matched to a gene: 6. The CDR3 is CASSQGRGTDSGNTIYF. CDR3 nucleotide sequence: TGTGCCAGCAGCCAAGGACGAGGGACAGACTCTGGAAACACCATATATTTT.

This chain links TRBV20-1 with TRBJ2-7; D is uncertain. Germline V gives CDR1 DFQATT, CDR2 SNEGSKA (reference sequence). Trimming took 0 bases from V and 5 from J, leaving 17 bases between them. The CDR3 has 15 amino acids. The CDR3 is CSARDFRERLDEQYF. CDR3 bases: TGCAGTGCTAGAGATTTTAGGGAACGACTCGACGAGCAGTACTTC.

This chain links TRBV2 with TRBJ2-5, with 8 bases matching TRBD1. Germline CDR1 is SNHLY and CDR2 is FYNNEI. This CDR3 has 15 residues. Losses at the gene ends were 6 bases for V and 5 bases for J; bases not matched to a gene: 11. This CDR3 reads CASRGRTGIRETQYF. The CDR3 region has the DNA TGTGCCAGCAGGGGCCGGACAGGGATTCGGGAGACCCAGTACTTC.

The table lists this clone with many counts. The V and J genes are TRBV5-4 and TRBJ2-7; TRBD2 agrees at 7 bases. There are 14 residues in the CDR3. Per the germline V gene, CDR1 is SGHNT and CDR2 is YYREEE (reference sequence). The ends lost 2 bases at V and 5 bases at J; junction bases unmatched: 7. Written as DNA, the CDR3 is TGTGCCAGCAGCTTAGAACTAGCGTCACACGAGCAGTACTTC. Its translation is CASSLELASHEQYF. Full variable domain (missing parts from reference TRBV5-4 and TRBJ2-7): ETGVTQSPTHLIKTRGQQVTLRCSSQSGHNTVSWYQQALGQGPQFIFQYYREEENGRGNFPPRFSGLQFPNYSSELNVNALELDDSALYLCASSLELASHEQYFGPGTRLTVT.